The sequence of this T cell receptor beta chain was determined in a study of blood T cell repertoires in COVID-19. This clone was observed a few times. Authors' analysis steps: Quantification of nucleated cells was approximated via reference gene primer amplification. Measured with immunoSEQ multiplex PCR; TCRdb has only the in-frame clones, and not every one. From that table come the V and J calls and clone size; the DNA was used to work out D and trimming. This table has 200,000 to 300,000 clones, about four fifths appearing once. Germline V gives CDR1 LNHDA, CDR2 SQIVND (reference sequence). After removal of 3 bases from V and 7 bases from J, the junction contained 5 bases not matched to a gene. The CDR3 runs 14 residues.

The specimen was peripheral blood. The rearrangement links TRBV19 to TRBJ1-5, with 8 bases matching TRBD1. This sequence was found in a woman of 80 years or more with acute or convalescent COVID-19. The CDR3 bases are TGTGCCAGTAGTATCGGACAGGGCTTACAGCCCCAGCATTTT. It specifies CASSIGQGLQPQHF.